This is a list of T cell receptor beta chains from one sample in a study of control samples from healthy donors and cancer patients. Produced via immunoSEQ multiplex PCR; TCRdb's table is partial and in-frame only. This sample has some 44,000 clones, with about 75% found just once. Sequenced input: formalin-fixed, paraffin-embedded tissue. These receptors all come from a male donor with melanoma. Each CDR3 is given with its conserved first and last residue. D genes are given only for firm matches. Part of the rows lack a size; the others show once, few, many or a class for expanded clones.

CDR3 protein | CDR3 DNA | V gene | CDR3 length | J gene | D gene | clone size
CASSETDRVPNTEAFF | TGTGCCAGCAGTGAGACTGATCGCGTCCCGAACACTGAAGCTTTCTTT | TRBV6-1 | 16 | TRBJ1-1 | NA | NA
CASSESRPGELFF | TGTGCCAGCAGTGAATCAAGACCCGGGGAGCTGTTTTTT | TRBV2 | 13 | TRBJ2-2 | NA | NA
CASSTQAGEPYNEQFF | TGTGCCAGTAGTACCCAAGCGGGAGAACCCTACAATGAGCAGTTCTTC | TRBV19 | 16 | TRBJ2-1 | TRBD2 | once
CAWSVPSRGRLPLARYNEQFF | TGTGCCTGGAGTGTACCCTCCCGCGGGAGGTTACCCCTCGCCCGATACAATGAGCAGTTCTTC | TRBV30 | 21 | TRBJ2-1 | TRBD2 | once
CASSLHHTDTQYF | TGCGCCAGCAGCTTGCACCACACAGATACGCAGTATTTT | TRBV5-1 | 13 | TRBJ2-3 | NA | NA
CSASSGPYGYTF | TGCAGTGCTAGTTCGGGGCCCTATGGCTACACCTTC | TRBV20-1 | 12 | TRBJ1-2 | NA | NA
CASSPDRQETQYF | TGTGCCAGCAGCCCCGATCGCCAAGAGACCCAGTACTTC | TRBV5-6 | 13 | TRBJ2-5 | NA | NA
CASSEELGSYNEQFF | TGCGCCAGCAGTGAGGAACTAGGTTCCTACAATGAGCAGTTCTTC | TRBV10-1 | 15 | TRBJ2-1 | NA | once
CASTFGQAPGYGYTF | TGTGCCAGCACCTTCGGACAAGCGCCGGGCTATGGCTACACCTTC | TRBV5-5 | 15 | TRBJ1-2 | NA | NA
CASSVGTPRVEQYF | TGTGCCAGCAGCGTGGGGACACCCCGGGTCGAGCAGTACTTC | TRBV14 | 14 | TRBJ2-7 | NA | few
CASSTGRQETQYF | TGTGCCAGCAGCACAGGGAGACAAGAGACCCAGTACTTC | TRBV28 | 13 | TRBJ2-5 | NA | NA
CASSLSSGKGLLSYEQYF | TGCGCCAGCAGCTTAAGTTCAGGGAAGGGACTGCTATCCTACGAGCAGTACTTC | TRBV5-1 | 18 | TRBJ2-7 | NA | NA
CSVEPHDGELFF | TGCAGCGTTGAACCCCACGACGGGGAGCTGTTTTTT | TRBV29-1 | 12 | TRBJ2-2 | NA | NA
CASSGSTSNIQYF | TGTGCCAGCAGTGGCAGCACTAGCAACATTCAGTACTTC | TRBV12-3/TRBV12-4 | 13 | TRBJ2-4 | NA | few
CASSSGLAGGTDTQYF | TGTGCCAGCAGTTCGGGACTAGCGGGGGGCACAGATACGCAGTATTTT | TRBV28 | 16 | TRBJ2-3 | TRBD2 | few
CASSVRPGLGVDTQYF | TGTGCCAGCAGCGTTCGTCCGGGACTAGGCGTAGATACGCAGTATTTT | TRBV9 | 16 | TRBJ2-3 | TRBD2 | NA
CASSLFSGANVLTF | TGTGCCAGCAGTTTATTTTCTGGGGCCAACGTCCTGACTTTC | TRBV27 | 14 | TRBJ2-6 | NA | NA
CASSVEGARGEKLFF | TGTGCCAGCAGCGTAGAGGGGGCGCGAGGTGAAAAACTGTTTTTT | TRBV9 | 15 | TRBJ1-4 | TRBD1 | NA